This T cell receptor beta chain stems from a study of T cell repertoires in cytomegalovirus infection. Study summary: Indicated by public TCR beta signatures were CMV infection and matching HLA type.

CDR3 length equals 14 residues. Trimming took off 0 bases at V and 7 bases at J, with 7 bases between the two ends. Germline V gives CDR1 MNHEY, CDR2 SMNVEV (reference sequence). Each CDR3 protein gets one entry after TCRdb re-called the reads with MiXCR. The sample lists approximately 990,000 distinct CDR3 sequences; around 30% were seen once. In its sample, this clonotype was seen a few times. Its antigen is not identified. Sequenced material: cultured CD8+ T cells from PBMCs, taken from culture after CMV antigen stimulation. The receptor comes from a human donor in good health (CMV status not recorded). Some clones in this sample may be carry-over from other donors' samples. The chain uses TRBV27 and TRBJ1-6; D possibly corresponds to TRBD1 (5 bases). The chain's CDR3 is CASSLSGQNSPLHF. The DNA for the CDR3 is TGTGCCAGCAGTTTATCGGGGCAGAATTCACCCCTCCACTTT.